This T cell receptor (beta chain) was sequenced during a study of blood T cell repertoires in COVID-19 (dated by TCRdb to about 2020). About the full investigation: The collaborator samples originated in the United States, Italy and Spain and spanned the acute and convalescent phases of COVID-19. The material from the prospective study consisted of cDNA or gDNA derived from T cells, B-cell-depleted T cells, or PBMCs. Deeply sampled blood TCRbeta repertoires from subjects exposed to, actively infected with, or recovered from COVID-19 were included in the dataset. The repertoires were made available in a free public database intended to serve as a resource for research on the immune response to SARS-CoV-2. Samples came from the ongoing ImmuneRACE study (first 160 participants) plus 1,254 subjects from 6 global collaborators. The sample metadata nearly always contained a de-identified subject ID, COVID-19 status, age in years and sex. Where HLA class I and class II types were available, the types were taken from metadata supplied by the sample provider, not from assay-based typing.

Collaborating institutions collected whole blood in K2EDTA tubes following their own protocols. For TCRbeta analysis, collaborators shipped samples in one of three forms: frozen whole blood, isolated PBMCs, or DNA extracted from either of those sample types. The immunoSEQ Assay, a bias-controlled multiplex PCR, was used to amplify TCRbeta CDR3 regions from genomic DNA. The authors processed their data as follows. The number of nucleated cells in each sample was estimated from the amplification of reference gene primers within the assay. To quantify the absolute abundance of each unique TCRbeta CDR3 rearrangement, sequence reads were collapsed and filtered. For each sample, productive Simpson clonality was calculated as the square root of Simpson's diversity index across productive rearrangements. TCRdb limited this immuneACCESS table to in-frame rearrangements with V and J called. A share of clones is missing; checked studies link under half to unresolved V genes, and the rest is unexplained. V and J calls and clone size are as listed in that table; D and trimming were resolved from the DNA. The sample table contains about 140,000 clones; only one count was recorded for 78% of them. The ten largest clones add up to 1.5% to 2.5% of the sample.

What the authors observed across the whole study: Clinical and demographic metadata were provided uncurated, with the amount varying by source and participant.

Remarks on this clone: Its specific antigen is unknown. Within one base of it there is no much larger clone, and no base qualities were kept. This sample also contains other DNA sequences that code for the same CDR3.

The CDR3 runs 14 residues from the cysteine to the phenylalanine. Kept here is only the CDR3 DNA, which spans 42 bases and is read in frame from base 1. Taken from the germline V gene (reference sequence), the CDR1 and CDR2 loops are MNHEY and SMNVEV. Between the V and J ends, shortened by 7 bases and 4 bases respectively, the junction contains 16 bases. The V and J segments used are TRBV27 and TRBJ1-1; D gene: possibly TRBD1, on 5 matching bases. The receptor's source is a woman aged 55-75 years with acute or convalescent COVID-19. The material sequenced was peripheral blood. The CDR3 corresponds to CASTTGGRITEAFF. At the DNA level, the sequence is TGTGCCAGCACGACGGGGGGGAGGATCACTGAAGCTTTCTTT.